This T cell receptor (beta chain) was sequenced in a study of T cell responses to AZD1222 COVID-19 vaccine. Clones were read by immunoSEQ multiplex PCR, and TCRdb kept only the in-frame ones, dropping some. The sample shows under 150,000 clones, approximately 85% of them seen only once. Trimming shortened V by 5 bases and J by 9 bases, and 14 bases separated the two germline ends. The CDR3 consists of 11 residues. Germline CDR1 reads DFQATT; CDR2 reads SNEGSKA (reference sequence). The clonotype comes from an adult in good health. The J gene is TRBJ2-7, the V gene TRBV20-1, with D tentatively TRBD2 (5 bases). Source: peripheral blood, taken on day 0 of MenACWY control vaccination. The CDR3 DNA follows: TGCAGTGCTGGAGGCCGGGAAGGGCAGTACTTC. As protein: CSAGGREGQYF.